One sample yielded the 21 T cell receptor beta chains listed below, sequenced in a study of T-cell reconstitution after alpha-beta-depleted transplantation in children. Preparing the TCRbeta library involved the use of unique molecular identifiers. TCRdb redid the calling of the PCR reads with MiXCR, one entry per CDR3 protein. Of about 440,000 distinct CDR3 sequences listed, roughly two fifths are singletons. Sequencing was performed on PBMCs, taken before TCRalphabeta/CD19-depleted stem cell transplant. The receptor set was obtained from a girl aged 2 to 10 with aplastic anemia, due to receive a stem cell transplant.

In its sample, this clonotype was seen many times. This chain connects TRBV12-3 or TRBV12-4 to TRBJ2-2; D is uncertain. This CDR3 is 15 amino acids long. Between the trimmed V and J ends, which lost 1 base and 0 bases, there was a span of 6 bases. The CDR3 nucleotides read TGTGCCAGCAGTTTAGAGGTACCGAACACCGGGGAGCTGTTTTTT. Its translation is CASSLEVPNTGELFF.

The chain has TRBV6-5 and TRBJ1-2; D uncertain. This CDR3 is built from 13 residues. Germline CDR1 MNHEY, CDR2 SVGAGI. The V end was cut by 0 bases, the J end by 3 bases, with 5 bases between. CDR3 nucleotide sequence: TGTGCCAGCAGTTACTCGACATACTATGGCTACACCTTC. The encoded protein is CASSYSTYYGYTF.

This clonotype occurred a few times. The chain recombines TRBV25-1 with TRBJ2-1; D is perhaps TRBD2 (5 bases). Trimming took 3 bases from V and 0 from J, leaving 12 bases between them. Per the germline V gene, CDR1 is MGHDK and CDR2 is SYGVNS. The CDR3 extends over 16 amino acids. The CDR3 DNA reads as TGTGCCAGCAGTGACCCATCGGGGAACTCCTACAATGAGCAGTTCTTC. Protein: CASSDPSGNSYNEQFF.

The CDR3 region has the DNA TGTGCCAGCAGTGAAGGGACCTACTACGAGCAGTACTTC. Its translation is CASSEGTYYEQYF. J is TRBJ2-7 and V is TRBV6-1; no definite D call. This CDR3 comprises 13 residues. V lost 1 base to trimming and J lost 3 bases, with 7 bases between them. Germline V CDR1 and CDR2: MNHNS, SASEGT.

This chain joins TRBV4-1 and TRBJ2-7; TRBD2 aligns across 7 bases. The germline V gene has CDR1 MGHRA and CDR2 YSYEKL. The CDR3 has 18 residues. The trim removed 0 bases at V and 0 bases at J, leaving 11 bases unmatched. This CDR3 is CASSQEVGLAVGSYEQYF. The CDR3 coding sequence is TGCGCCAGCAGCCAAGAGGTGGGGCTAGCGGTGGGCTCCTACGAGCAGTACTTC.

This chain links TRBV29-1 with TRBJ1-5, with TRBD1 identical over 7 bases. This CDR3 region has 13 residues. Germline V CDR1 and CDR2: SQVTM, ANQGSEA. Trimming cost V 1 base and J 5 bases; bases outside gene matches: 2. The CDR3 DNA sequence: TGCAGCGTTGAAGGGACAGGAGATCAGCCCCAGCATTTT. Its translation is CSVEGTGDQPQHF.

The CDR3 loop is CASRHQPQHF. CDR3 DNA: TGCGCCAGCAGGCACCAGCCCCAGCATTTT. The V call is TRBV10-1, the J call TRBJ1-5; D remains unclear. Deletions cut 6 bases from V and 7 bases from J, with 4 bases between. CDR3 length: 10 residues. From germline, CDR1 is WNHNN and CDR2 SYGVQD (reference sequence).

This rearrangement joins TRBV28 to TRBJ2-5; 11 bases agree with TRBD2. The CDR3 length is 16 residues. CDR1 and CDR2 (germline): MDHEN, SYDVKM. The V gene end was trimmed by 6 bases and the J gene end by 3 bases; junction bases not matched to a gene: 9. CDR3 bases: TGTGCCAGCAGATCCAAATTTAGCGGGGGGGAAGAGACCCAGTACTTC. It yields the protein CASRSKFSGGEETQYF.

The chain uses TRBV7-3 and TRBJ2-1; the match to TRBD1 covers 7 bases. Germline V CDR1 and CDR2: SGHTA, FQGTGA. V lost 6 bases, J lost 4 bases, and 15 bases stayed unmatched. This CDR3 comprises 17 residues. The chain's CDR3 is CASSHLARTGAYNEQFF. The CDR3 DNA follows: TGTGCCAGCAGTCATCTCGCGAGGACAGGCGCGTACAATGAGCAGTTCTTC.

In this sample, this clonotype turned up a few times. The V and J genes are TRBV3-1 and TRBJ1-4; 8 bases map to TRBD1. V trimming: 4 bases; J trimming: 2 bases; junction bases outside the gene matches: 12. The CDR3 extends over 18 amino acids. Germline V gene sequence: CDR1 LGHDT, CDR2 YNNKEL (reference sequence). The chain's CDR3 is CASSPRSGGARTNEKLFF. CDR3 sequence (DNA): TGTGCCAGCAGCCCTAGATCAGGGGGCGCTAGGACTAATGAAAAACTGTTTTTT.

This clonotype was recorded many times. The chain couples TRBV20-1 to TRBJ2-5; unclear D gene. Germline values: CDR1 DFQATT, CDR2 SNEGSKA (reference sequence). The CDR3 loop spans 15 amino acids. V shed 3 bases and J shed 4 bases, with 18 bases lying between them. The CDR3 DNA reads TGCAGTGCTAGGCCTCCCCAAGGCCAGACAGAGACCCAGTACTTC. As protein: CSARPPQGQTETQYF.

This chain joins TRBV28 and TRBJ1-1, with D possibly being TRBD1 (6 bases). The germline gives CDR1 MDHEN, CDR2 SYDVKM. V lost 3 bases and J lost 4, with 9 bases in between. The CDR3 is made up of 13 amino acids. CDR3 amino acids: CASSFAGATEAFF. In DNA, the CDR3 is TGTGCCAGCAGTTTTGCAGGGGCCACTGAAGCTTTCTTT.

This sequence joins TRBV29-1 and TRBJ2-3, with D perhaps TRBD2 (5 bases). The CDR3 is made up of 14 amino acids. Germline V gene lookup returns CDR1 SQVTM and CDR2 ANQGSEA. V lost 2 bases and J 3 bases, leaving 12 bases between the germline ends. In nucleotides, the CDR3 is TGCAGCGTTGAACTCGGGGTAGTGACAGATACGCAGTATTTT. Translated: CSVELGVVTDTQYF.

V and J are TRBV20-1 and TRBJ2-1; 7 bases align to TRBD1. V shed 6 bases and J 4 bases; nucleotides not matched to a gene: 9. The length of the CDR3 is 14 residues. Germline CDR1 reads DFQATT; CDR2 reads SNEGSKA (reference sequence). The CDR3: CSAVDRVVYNEQFF. CDR3 sequence (DNA): TGCAGTGCAGTCGACAGGGTAGTGTACAATGAGCAGTTCTTC.

This clonotype was observed at least ten times. The chain has TRBV6-6 and TRBJ1-1; possible D gene TRBD1, 5 bases. Germline values: CDR1 MNHNY, CDR2 SVGAGI (reference sequence). The CDR3 loop spans 13 amino acids. Trimming removed 11 bases from V and 4 bases from J, with 17 bases in between. The CDR3 region has the DNA TGTGCCGCCACCGGCGGGGGAGGCACTGAAGCTTTCTTT. This gives the protein CAATGGGGTEAFF.

In its sample, this clonotype was seen a few times. V usage is TRBV27 and J usage is TRBJ2-6, with D unclear. Germline V CDR1 and CDR2: MNHEY, SMNVEV (reference sequence). V was trimmed by 6 bases and J by 0 bases, leaving 6 bases between them. CDR3 size: 14 residues. The CDR3: CASSPDSGANVLTF. CDR3 DNA: TGTGCCAGCAGCCCCGACTCTGGGGCCAACGTCCTGACTTTC.

In its sample, this clonotype was seen many times. The J gene is TRBJ1-4, the V gene TRBV7-9; 8 bases match TRBD1. The length of the CDR3 is 14 residues. J was trimmed by 7 bases and V by 5 bases; bases with no gene match: 6. Per germline, CDR1 SEHNR and CDR2 FQNEAQ (reference sequence). The CDR3, as DNA: TGTGCCAGCAGCCCGGACAGGGTCGGTGAAAAACTGTTTTTT. Protein: CASSPDRVGEKLFF.

The chain carries TRBV20-1 and TRBJ2-1; D ambiguous. CDR3 length equals 13 residues. V was pared by 4 bases and J by 9 bases, with 16 bases between. Germline V gene lookup returns CDR1 DFQATT and CDR2 SNEGSKA (reference sequence). The CDR3 sequence: CSAIPPETGEQFF. CDR3 DNA: TGCAGTGCTATTCCCCCTGAGACGGGTGAGCAGTTCTTC.

The chain couples TRBV5-5 to TRBJ2-1, with TRBD2 matching 9 bases. Losses at the gene ends were 4 bases for V and 7 bases for J; bases not matched to a gene: 3. CDR1 and CDR2 (germline): SGHKS, YYEKEE (reference sequence). This CDR3 spans 13 amino acids. The CDR3 is CASSLREGNEQFF. DNA for the CDR3: TGTGCCAGCAGCCTGCGGGAGGGAAATGAGCAGTTCTTC.

The gene calls are TRBV5-1 and TRBJ2-2; perhaps TRBD1 as D (7 bases). The CDR3 totals 14 residues. Germline V CDR1 and CDR2: SGHRS, YFSETQ. The V end lost 4 bases, the J end lost 3 bases, and 10 bases lay between the germline ends. CDR3 nucleotides: TGCGCCAGCAGCGCGGGACAGCACACCGGGGAGCTGTTTTTT. Amino acid sequence: CASSAGQHTGELFF.

This rearrangement joins TRBV5-1 to TRBJ1-4; the D gene is possibly TRBD1 (6 bases). Germline assignment: CDR1 SGHRS and CDR2 YFSETQ. Trimming cost V 2 bases and J 5 bases, with 10 bases left between them. This CDR3 spans 14 amino acids. The CDR3 DNA reads TGCGCCAGCAGCTTTGCAGGGGCGAATGAAAAACTGTTTTTT. It encodes CASSFAGANEKLFF.